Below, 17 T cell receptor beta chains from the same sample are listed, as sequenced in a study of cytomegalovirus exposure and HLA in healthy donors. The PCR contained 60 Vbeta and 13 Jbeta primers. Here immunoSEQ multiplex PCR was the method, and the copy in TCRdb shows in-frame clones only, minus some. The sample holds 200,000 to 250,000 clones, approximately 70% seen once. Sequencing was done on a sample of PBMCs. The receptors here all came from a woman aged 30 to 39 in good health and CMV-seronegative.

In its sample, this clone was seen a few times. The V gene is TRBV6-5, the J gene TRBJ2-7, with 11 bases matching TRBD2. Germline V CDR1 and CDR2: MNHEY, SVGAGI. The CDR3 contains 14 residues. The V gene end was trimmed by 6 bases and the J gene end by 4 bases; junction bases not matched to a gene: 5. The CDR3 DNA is TGTGCCAGCAGCCCACTAGCGGGAGAGTACGAGCAGTACTTC. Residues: CASSPLAGEYEQYF.

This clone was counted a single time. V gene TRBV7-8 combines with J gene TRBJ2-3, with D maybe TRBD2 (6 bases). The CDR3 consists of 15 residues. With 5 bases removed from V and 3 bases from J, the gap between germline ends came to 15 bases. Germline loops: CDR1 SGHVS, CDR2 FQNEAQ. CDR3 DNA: TGTGCCAGCAGCCCGAGGAGACTAGTGACAGATACGCAGTATTTT. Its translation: CASSPRRLVTDTQYF.

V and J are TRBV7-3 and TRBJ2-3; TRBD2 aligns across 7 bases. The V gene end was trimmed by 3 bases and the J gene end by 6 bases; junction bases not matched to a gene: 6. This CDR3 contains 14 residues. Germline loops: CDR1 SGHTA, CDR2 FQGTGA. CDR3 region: CASSFSSGGDTQYF. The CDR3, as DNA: TGTGCCAGCAGCTTTTCTAGCGGAGGGGATACGCAGTATTTT. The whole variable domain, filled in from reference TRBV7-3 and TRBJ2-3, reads GAGVSQTPSNKVTEKGKYVELRCDPISGHTALYWYRQSLGQGPEFLIYFQGTGAADDSGLPNDRFFAVRPEGSVSTLKIQRTERGDSAVYLCASSFSSGGDTQYFGPGTRLTVL.

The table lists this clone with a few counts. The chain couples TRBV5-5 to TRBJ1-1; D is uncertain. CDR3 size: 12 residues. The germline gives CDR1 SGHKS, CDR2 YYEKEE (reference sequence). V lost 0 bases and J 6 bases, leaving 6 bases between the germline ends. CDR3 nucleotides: TGTGCCAGCAGCTTGGGAGCGCCTGAAGCTTTCTTT. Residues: CASSLGAPEAFF.

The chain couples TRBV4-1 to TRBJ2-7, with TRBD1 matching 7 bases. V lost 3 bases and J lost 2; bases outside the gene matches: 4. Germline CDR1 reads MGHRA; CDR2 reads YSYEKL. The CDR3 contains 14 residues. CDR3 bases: TGCGCCAGCAGCCACCTCAGGGGGACCTACGAGCAGTACTTC. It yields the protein CASSHLRGTYEQYF.

The CDR3 spells CASSVTGGETQYF. The CDR3 DNA sequence: TGTGCCAGCAGCGTAACAGGGGGAGAGACCCAGTACTTC. J is TRBJ2-5 and V is TRBV7-9; 8 bases match TRBD1. The CDR3 contains 13 residues. The ends lost 5 bases at V and 4 bases at J; junction bases unmatched: 3. From germline, CDR1 is SEHNR and CDR2 FQNEAQ (reference sequence).

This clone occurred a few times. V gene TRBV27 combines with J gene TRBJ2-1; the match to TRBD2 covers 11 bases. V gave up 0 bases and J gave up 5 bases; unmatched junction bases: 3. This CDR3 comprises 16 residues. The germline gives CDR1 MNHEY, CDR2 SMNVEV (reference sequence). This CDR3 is CASSLSTGLADNEQFF. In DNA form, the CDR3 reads TGTGCCAGCAGTTTATCGACGGGACTAGCGGACAATGAGCAGTTCTTC.

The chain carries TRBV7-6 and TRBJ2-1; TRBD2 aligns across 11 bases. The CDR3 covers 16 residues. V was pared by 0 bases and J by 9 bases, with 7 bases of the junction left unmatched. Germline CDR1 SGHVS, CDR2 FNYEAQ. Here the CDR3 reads CASSLAILAGESEQFF. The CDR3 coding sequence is TGTGCCAGCAGCTTAGCGATACTAGCGGGGGAGAGTGAGCAGTTCTTC.

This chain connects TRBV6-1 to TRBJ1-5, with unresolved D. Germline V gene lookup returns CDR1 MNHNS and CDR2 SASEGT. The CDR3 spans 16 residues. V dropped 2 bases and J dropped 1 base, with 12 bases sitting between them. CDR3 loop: CASSELRKASNQPQHF. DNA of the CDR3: TGTGCCAGCAGTGAATTGAGGAAAGCGAGCAATCAGCCCCAGCATTTT.

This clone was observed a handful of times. CDR3 nucleotide sequence: TGTGCCAGCAGTTTAATGGCGCTAGCGGGACCGGGGACCCAGTACTTC. Protein product: CASSLMALAGPGTQYF. The chain links TRBV27 to TRBJ2-5, with 9 bases fitting TRBD2. CDR1 is MNHEY, CDR2 SMNVEV, per germline (reference sequence). After removal of 2 bases from V and 7 bases from J, the junction contained 11 bases not matched to a gene. The CDR3 contains 16 residues.

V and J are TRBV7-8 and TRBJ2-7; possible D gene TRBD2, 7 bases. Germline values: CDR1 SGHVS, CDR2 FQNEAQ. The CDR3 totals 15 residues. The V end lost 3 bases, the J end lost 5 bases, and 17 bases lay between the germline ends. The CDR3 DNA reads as TGTGCCAGCAGCTTTGTAGGGGGGGCGGAAGACGAGCAGTACTTC. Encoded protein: CASSFVGGAEDEQYF.

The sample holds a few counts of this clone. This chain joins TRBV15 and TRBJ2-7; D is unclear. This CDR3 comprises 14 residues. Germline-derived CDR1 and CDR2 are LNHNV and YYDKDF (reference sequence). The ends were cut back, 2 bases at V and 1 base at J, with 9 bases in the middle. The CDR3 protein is CATSRPQVSYEQYF. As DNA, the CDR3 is TGTGCCACCAGCAGACCCCAGGTGTCCTACGAGCAGTACTTC.

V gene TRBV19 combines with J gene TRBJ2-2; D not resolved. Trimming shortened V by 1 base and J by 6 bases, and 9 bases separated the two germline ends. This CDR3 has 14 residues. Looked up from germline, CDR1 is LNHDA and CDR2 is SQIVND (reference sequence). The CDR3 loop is CASSIGQVPGELFF. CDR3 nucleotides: TGTGCCAGTAGTATAGGGCAGGTGCCCGGGGAGCTGTTTTTT. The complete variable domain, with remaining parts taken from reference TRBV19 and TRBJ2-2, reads DGGITQSPKYLFRKEGQNVTLSCEQNLNHDAMYWYRQDPGQGLRLIYYSQIVNDFQKGDIAEGYSVSREKKESFPLTVTSAQKNPTAFYLCASSIGQVPGELFFGEGSRLTVL.

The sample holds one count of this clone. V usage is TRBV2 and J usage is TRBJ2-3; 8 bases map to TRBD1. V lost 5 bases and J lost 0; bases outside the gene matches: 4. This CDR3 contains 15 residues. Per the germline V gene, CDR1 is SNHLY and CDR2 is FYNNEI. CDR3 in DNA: TGTGCCAGCAGTTCCGGGACAGGCAGCACAGATACGCAGTATTTT. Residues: CASSSGTGSTDTQYF.

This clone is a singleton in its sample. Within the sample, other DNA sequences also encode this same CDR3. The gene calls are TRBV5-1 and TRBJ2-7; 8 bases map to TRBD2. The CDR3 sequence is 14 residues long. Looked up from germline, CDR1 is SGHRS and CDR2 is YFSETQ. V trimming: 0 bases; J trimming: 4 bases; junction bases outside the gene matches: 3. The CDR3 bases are TGCGCCAGCAGCTTGGCGGGAGGGAGTTACGAGCAGTACTTC. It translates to CASSLAGGSYEQYF. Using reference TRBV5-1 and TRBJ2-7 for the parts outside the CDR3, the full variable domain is KAGVTQTPRYLIKTRGQQVTLSCSPISGHRSVSWYQQTPGQGLQFLFEYFSETQRNKGNFPGRFSGRQFSNSRSEMNVSTLELGDSALYLCASSLAGGSYEQYFGPGTRLTVT.

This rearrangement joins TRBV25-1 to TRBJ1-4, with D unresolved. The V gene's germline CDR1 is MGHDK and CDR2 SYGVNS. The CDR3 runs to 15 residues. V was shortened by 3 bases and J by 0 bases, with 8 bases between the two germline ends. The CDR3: CASSDSTATNEKLFF. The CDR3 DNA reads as TGTGCCAGCAGTGACAGCACAGCAACTAATGAAAAACTGTTTTTT. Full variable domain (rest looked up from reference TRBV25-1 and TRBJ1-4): EADIYQTPRYLVIGTGKKITLECSQTMGHDKMYWYQQDPGMELHLIHYSYGVNSTEKGDLSSESTVSRIRTEHFPLTLESARPSHTSQYLCASSDSTATNEKLFFGSGTQLSVL.

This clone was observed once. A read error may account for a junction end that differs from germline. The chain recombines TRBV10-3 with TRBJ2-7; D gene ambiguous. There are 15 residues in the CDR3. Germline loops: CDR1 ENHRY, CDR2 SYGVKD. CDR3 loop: CASSPSGGRLYEQYF. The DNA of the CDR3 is TGTGCCAGCAGTCCCAGTGGTGGCAGACTCTACGAGCAGTACTTC.